This T cell receptor beta chain was sequenced during a study of OX40 agonist ivuxolimab in advanced cancers. General study findings and limits: Dose levels from 0.1 to 3.0 mg/kg saw CD4+ and CD8+ blood T cells expand clonally by week 6. Fewer expanded clones were found on average in CD4+ than in CD8+ T cells.

Repertoires were generated with immunoSEQ multiplex PCR, while TCRdb's copy carries only in-frame clones and drops some. Of tens of thousands of clones in the sample, 70% to 90% were seen once. With respect to this clone: The antigen is unknown. Germline and junction disagree at one end, which may indicate a read error.

Germline lookup yields CDR1 SGHTS and CDR2 YDEGEE. The CDR3 has 11 residues. V usage is TRBV5-8 and J usage is TRBJ1-5; D not certain. This sequence was found in an adult with an advanced solid tumor such as melanoma, head and neck, liver or kidney cancer. The sequences come from CD4+ or CD8+ T cells sorted from blood, collected in a trial of the OX40 agonist ivuxolimab. The CDR3 DNA is TGTGCCAGCAGCTTGGAGTCGACGTTGCTCTTT. Protein sequence: CASSLESTLLF.